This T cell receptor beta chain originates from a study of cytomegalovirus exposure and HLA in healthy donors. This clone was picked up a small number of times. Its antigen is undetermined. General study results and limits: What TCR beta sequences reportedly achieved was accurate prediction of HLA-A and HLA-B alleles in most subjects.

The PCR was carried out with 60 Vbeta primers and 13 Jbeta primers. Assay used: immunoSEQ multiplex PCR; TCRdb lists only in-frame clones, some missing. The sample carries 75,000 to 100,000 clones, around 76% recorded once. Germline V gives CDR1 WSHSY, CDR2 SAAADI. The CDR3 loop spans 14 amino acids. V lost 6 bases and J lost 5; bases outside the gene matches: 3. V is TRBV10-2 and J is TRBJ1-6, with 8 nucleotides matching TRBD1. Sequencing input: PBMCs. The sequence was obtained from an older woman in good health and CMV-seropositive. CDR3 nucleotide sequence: TGCGCCAGCAGCCAGACAGGGGATAATTCACCCCTCCACTTT. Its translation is CASSQTGDNSPLHF.